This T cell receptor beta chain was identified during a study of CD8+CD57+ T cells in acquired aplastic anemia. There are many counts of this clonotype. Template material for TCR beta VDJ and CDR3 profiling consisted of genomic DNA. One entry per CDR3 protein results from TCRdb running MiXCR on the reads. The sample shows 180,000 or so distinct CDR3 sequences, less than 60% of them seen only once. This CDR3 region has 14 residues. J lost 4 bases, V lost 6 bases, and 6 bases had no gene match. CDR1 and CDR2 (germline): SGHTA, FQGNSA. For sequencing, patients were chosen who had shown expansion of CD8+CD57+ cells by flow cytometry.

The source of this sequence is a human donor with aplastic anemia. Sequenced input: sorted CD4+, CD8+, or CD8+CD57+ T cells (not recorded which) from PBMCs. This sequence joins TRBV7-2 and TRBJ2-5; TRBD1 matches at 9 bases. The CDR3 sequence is CASSRDRAAETQYF. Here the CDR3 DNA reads TGTGCCAGCAGTCGGGACAGGGCAGCAGAGACCCAGTACTTC.